This TCR beta chain was sequenced for a study of glioma-infiltrating T cells. The germline V gene has CDR1 LGHDT and CDR2 YNNKEL (reference sequence). V was trimmed by 1 base and J by 8 bases, leaving 14 bases between them. The CDR3 spans 14 residues. Study-wide points: CDR3 overlap between tissue and blood was very small.

TCR alpha and beta CDR3 regions were amplified from RNA using iRepertoire nested multiplex PCR. TCRdb reprocessed the multiplex PCR reads via MiXCR and lists one record per CDR3 protein. In the table there are approximately 190,000 distinct CDR3 sequences, 25% to 35% of which are singletons. This clonotype was observed once. Its target is not known. The sequence derives from a human donor with low-grade glioma or glioblastoma, undergoing nonglioma brain surgery, or in good health (not recorded which). The sample consisted of glioma tissue, nonneoplastic brain tissue, or PBMCs (not recorded which). The chain has TRBV3-1 and TRBJ1-2, with D possibly TRBD1 on 6 matching bases. Here the CDR3 DNA reads TGTGCCAGCAGCCAAGTAGTTGGGGGGCTCGGCTACACCTTC. Its protein product is CASSQVVGGLGYTF.